The T cell receptor beta chain described here comes from a study of blood T cell repertoires in COVID-19. About the study: COVID-19 samples from acute and convalescent phases originated in the United States, Italy and Spain. Sample material is recorded as cDNA or gDNA derived from T cells, B-cell-depleted T cells, or PBMCs.

With 1 base removed from V and 1 base from J, the gap between germline ends came to 11 bases. CDR3 length: 16 residues. Per germline, CDR1 SGHVS and CDR2 FNYEAQ. In the study's own analysis: For nucleated cells, counts were estimated from reference gene primer amplification. The data were produced by immunoSEQ multiplex PCR, yet TCRdb's version contains in-frame clones alone and is incomplete. The DNA was the basis for D and trimming; V, J and clone size are from that table. The sample records under 150,000 clones, over 75% being singletons. The sequenced sample consisted of peripheral blood. V gene TRBV7-6 combines with J gene TRBJ2-1; no clear D gene. The receptor was derived from a middle-aged man with acute or convalescent COVID-19. The CDR3 protein is CASSLERPGSYNEQFF. DNA for the CDR3: TGTGCCAGCAGCTTAGAACGCCCCGGGTCCTACAATGAGCAGTTCTTC.